The 15 T cell receptor beta chains below were found in one sample sequenced in a study of cytomegalovirus exposure and HLA in healthy donors. This PCR relied on a set of 60 Vbeta primers and 13 Jbeta primers. Repertoires were generated with immunoSEQ multiplex PCR, while TCRdb's copy carries only in-frame clones and drops some. The repertoire holds approximately 140,000 clones, with about 84% as singletons. The sequenced material came from PBMCs. The source is a woman aged 40 to 50 in good health and CMV-seropositive.

J is TRBJ1-1 and V is TRBV11-2; D possibly corresponds to TRBD1 (5 bases). V was clipped by 3 bases and J by 1 base, with 9 bases between them. The CDR3 extends over 14 amino acids. Germline V lookup: CDR1 SGHAT, CDR2 FQNNGV. This chain's CDR3 is CASSFAGGNTEAFF. The DNA for the CDR3 is TGTGCCAGCAGCTTTGCGGGGGGGAACACTGAAGCTTTCTTT.

This clone was detected a few times. The chain recombines TRBV5-6 with TRBJ2-7; 14 nucleotides match TRBD2. The germline gives CDR1 SGHDT, CDR2 YYEEEE. The ends lost 4 bases at V and 6 bases at J; junction bases unmatched: 6. The CDR3 has 15 residues. CDR3 amino acids: CASSRGLAGDREQYF. CDR3 nucleotide sequence: TGTGCCAGCAGCCGGGGACTAGCGGGAGACCGCGAGCAGTACTTC.

The chain has TRBV5-1 and TRBJ2-5; 9 bases line up with TRBD2. The CDR3 totals 15 residues. The J segment lost 11 bases and the V segment lost 3 bases, leaving 14 bases of the junction unmatched. Per germline, CDR1 SGHRS and CDR2 YFSETQ. The CDR3 loop is CASSSGWLAGEEQYF. CDR3 nucleotides: TGCGCCAGCAGCTCCGGGTGGTTAGCGGGAGAAGAGCAGTACTTC.

The V gene is TRBV6-1, the J gene TRBJ2-3; TRBD1 agrees at 7 bases. The germline gives CDR1 MNHNS, CDR2 SASEGT. The CDR3 loop spans 15 amino acids. The V and J ends lost 8 bases and 4 bases, in that order; junction bases with no gene match: 12. The CDR3 DNA is TGTGCCAGCCGATCCCCTTGGGACAGAGCAGATACGCAGTATTTT. Translation gives CASRSPWDRADTQYF.

The CDR3: CASSLAGFGETQYF. The CDR3 DNA is TGTGCCAGCAGCTTGGCGGGATTCGGGGAGACCCAGTACTTC. J is TRBJ2-5 and V is TRBV5-6; a possible D gene is TRBD2 (5 bases). V gave up 0 bases and J gave up 5 bases, with 11 bases separating them. The CDR3 loop spans 14 amino acids. The V gene's germline CDR1 is SGHDT and CDR2 YYEEEE.

This chain uses TRBV5-1 with TRBJ2-3; weak D call: TRBD2 (5 bases). CDR3 length equals 18 residues. Between the trimmed V and J ends, which lost 2 bases and 2 bases, there was a span of 21 bases. The germline V gene has CDR1 SGHRS and CDR2 YFSETQ. As DNA, the CDR3 is TGCGCCAGCAGCTTAATGGGGTTATGGGCGGGTGCCACAGATACGCAGTATTTT. This sequence encodes CASSLMGLWAGATDTQYF.

The chain recombines TRBV19 with TRBJ1-1, with D possibly matching TRBD1 (6 bases). Germline loops: CDR1 LNHDA, CDR2 SQIVND (reference sequence). Trimming pared 2 bases from V and 5 bases from J, leaving 12 bases between. The CDR3 runs 14 residues. Written as DNA, the CDR3 is TGTGCCAGTAGTATACAGGGAAGGGGGACTGAAGCTTTCTTT. It encodes CASSIQGRGTEAFF.

This sequence joins TRBV6-5 and TRBJ1-1, with 7 bases lining up with TRBD1. The J segment lost 4 bases and the V segment lost 8 bases, leaving 7 bases of the junction unmatched. The CDR3 has 13 residues. Germline V gives CDR1 MNHEY, CDR2 SVGAGI. CDR3 coding DNA: TGTGCCAGCTCTAAGGGGACAGTCACTGAAGCTTTCTTT. Translation: CASSKGTVTEAFF.

V is TRBV4-1 and J is TRBJ2-7, with 9 bases aligning to TRBD1. CDR3 length: 17 residues. CDR1 is MGHRA, CDR2 YSYEKL, per germline. The ends lost 1 base at V and 0 bases at J; junction bases unmatched: 7. CDR3 loop: CASSQAQGTGPSYEQYF. Here the CDR3 DNA reads TGCGCCAGCAGCCAAGCCCAGGGGACAGGGCCCTCCTACGAGCAGTACTTC.

The chain joins TRBV7-9 to TRBJ2-2; tentative D call: TRBD1 (6 bases). Germline CDR1 and CDR2: SEHNR and FQNEAQ (reference sequence). V shed 6 bases and J shed 5 bases, with 10 bases lying between them. This CDR3 is 13 amino acids long. CDR3 sequence (DNA): TGTGCCAGCAGAGAACAGGGAACCGGGGAGCTGTTTTTT. Translated: CASREQGTGELFF.

The chain joins TRBV18 to TRBJ2-6, with 8 bases lining up with TRBD1. The CDR3 loop spans 15 amino acids. V lost 8 bases and J lost 4; bases outside the gene matches: 7. Germline assignment: CDR1 KGHSH and CDR2 LQKENI. The DNA of the CDR3 is TGTGCCAGCACTGACAGGGGATCCGGGGCCAACGTCCTGACTTTC. Translating it yields CASTDRGSGANVLTF.

V usage is TRBV13 and J usage is TRBJ2-1; D is unclear. CDR3 length: 13 amino acids. V was trimmed by 4 bases and J by 6 bases, leaving 10 bases between them. Germline V gene sequence: CDR1 PRHDT, CDR2 FYEKMQ (reference sequence). The CDR3 DNA is TGTGCCAGCAGCTCGGGTGATGGCAATGAGCAGTTCTTC. The encoded protein is CASSSGDGNEQFF.

V usage is TRBV11-3 and J usage is TRBJ2-7; D remains ambiguous. The CDR3 loop spans 17 amino acids. V gave up 2 bases and J gave up 5 bases, with 22 bases separating them. Germline-derived CDR1 and CDR2 are SGHNT and YENEEA. In nucleotides, the CDR3 is TGTGCCAGCAGCTTAAGTAGCAACTTGTACTTAATCGACGAGCAGTACTTC. It specifies CASSLSSNLYLIDEQYF.

This clone was seen many times. The gene calls are TRBV6-1 and TRBJ2-7, with 8 bases identical to TRBD2. The CDR3 covers 14 residues. V shed 6 bases, J shed 5 bases, and the junction held 9 bases outside the gene matches. Per the germline V gene, CDR1 is MNHNS and CDR2 is SASEGT. CDR3 DNA sequence: TGTGCCAGCAGCGCCCAGAGCGGGAGAAACGAGCAGTACTTC. Protein product: CASSAQSGRNEQYF.

CDR3 amino acids: CASSGSSGGNGYTF. CDR3 nucleotides: TGTGCCAGCAGCGGCTCCTCCGGGGGTAACGGCTACACCTTC. The chain carries TRBV9 and TRBJ1-2; possible D gene TRBD1, 5 bases. Trimming cost V 3 bases and J 8 bases, with 17 bases left between them. CDR1 and CDR2 from the germline V gene are SGDLS and YYNGEE. The CDR3 loop spans 14 amino acids.